The 5 T cell receptor beta chains below were found in one sample sequenced in a study of PD-L1 blockade in urothelial cancer. Profiled with immunoSEQ multiplex PCR; TCRdb holds only in-frame clones, not every one. In the table there are under 50,000 clones, roughly 90% of which are singletons. Time point reported: pretreatment peripheral blood. The source was PBMCs, collected around atezolizumab (anti-PD-L1) treatment. These receptor sequences come from a woman aged 55-69 years with urothelial cancer.

This sequence joins TRBV5-1 and TRBJ2-3, with 10 bases aligning to TRBD2. Per germline, CDR1 SGHRS and CDR2 YFSETQ. The CDR3 runs to 17 residues. With V trimmed by 3 bases and J by 0 bases, 7 bases remained unmatched. CDR3 bases: TGCGCCAGCAGCTCTCGGCCTAGCGGGAGTAGCACAGATACGCAGTATTTT. As protein: CASSSRPSGSSTDTQYF.

This chain links TRBV7-9 with TRBJ2-7; 7 nucleotides line up with TRBD2. CDR1 and CDR2 from the germline V gene are SEHNR and FQNEAQ (reference sequence). V gave up 1 base and J gave up 0 bases; unmatched junction bases: 3. The CDR3 is 15 amino acids. CDR3 residues: CASSLVGEGSYEQYF. CDR3 coding DNA: TGTGCCAGCAGCTTAGTTGGGGAGGGCTCCTACGAGCAGTACTTC.

The chain has TRBV30 and TRBJ1-3; D is unresolved. The CDR3 loop spans 13 amino acids. The germline V gene encodes CDR1 GTSNPN and CDR2 SVGIG (reference sequence). Trimming took off 7 bases at V and 4 bases at J, with 14 bases between the two ends. The CDR3 coding sequence is TGTGCCTCCAGTCAGTTCTCCGGAAACACCATATATTTT. Protein product: CASSQFSGNTIYF.

This chain joins TRBV2 and TRBJ2-1; perhaps TRBD2 as D (5 bases). CDR1 is SNHLY and CDR2 is FYNNEI in the germline V gene. V gave up 10 bases and J gave up 3 bases, with 19 bases separating them. The CDR3 runs 15 residues. The CDR3 sequence is CATLRGKVHYNEQFF. CDR3 in DNA: TGTGCCACCCTTCGGGGTAAAGTCCACTACAATGAGCAGTTCTTC.

The chain carries TRBV2 and TRBJ2-7; 10 bases are a match to TRBD2. The CDR3 is 14 residues long. The germline CDR1 and CDR2 sequences are SNHLY and FYNNEI. With V trimmed by 5 bases and J by 2 bases, 3 bases remained unmatched. The CDR3 sequence: CASSIAGGPYEQYF. The CDR3 DNA follows: TGTGCCAGCAGTATAGCGGGAGGACCCTACGAGCAGTACTTC.